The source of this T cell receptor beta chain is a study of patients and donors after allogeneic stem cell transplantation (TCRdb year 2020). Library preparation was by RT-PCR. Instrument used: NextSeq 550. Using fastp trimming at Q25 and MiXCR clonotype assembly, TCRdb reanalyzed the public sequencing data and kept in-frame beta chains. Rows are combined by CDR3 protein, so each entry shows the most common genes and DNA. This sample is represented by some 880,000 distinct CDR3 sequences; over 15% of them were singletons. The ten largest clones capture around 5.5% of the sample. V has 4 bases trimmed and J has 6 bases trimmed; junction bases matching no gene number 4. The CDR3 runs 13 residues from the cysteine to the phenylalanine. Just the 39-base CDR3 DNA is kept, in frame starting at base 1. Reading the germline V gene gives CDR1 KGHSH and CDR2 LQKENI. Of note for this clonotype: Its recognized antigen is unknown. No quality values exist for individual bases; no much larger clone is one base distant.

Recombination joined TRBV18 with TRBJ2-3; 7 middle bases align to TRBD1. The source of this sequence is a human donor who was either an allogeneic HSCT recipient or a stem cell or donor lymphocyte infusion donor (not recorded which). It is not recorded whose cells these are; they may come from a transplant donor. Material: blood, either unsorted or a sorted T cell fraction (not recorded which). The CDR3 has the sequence CASSLRQGDTQYF. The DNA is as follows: TGTGCCAGCTCACTTCGACAGGGCGATACGCAGTATTTT.